This is a list of T cell receptor beta chains from one sample in a study of beta chain features in type 1 diabetes. Profiling relied on immunoSEQ multiplex PCR, and the TCRdb table lists in-frame clones only, not all of them. The data hold 250,000 or so clones, with approximately 20% observed a single time. The sample taken for sequencing was naive CD4+ T cells from blood. The receptors shown here come from a woman aged 40 to 49 with type 1 diabetes. The CDR3 runs from the conserved cysteine through the conserved F or W. Each record gives: CDR3 protein, J gene, V gene, CDR3 length.

CDR3aa: CASSYNSAWYTEAFF; j_gene: TRBJ1-1; v_gene: TRBV7-9; len: 15
CDR3aa: CASSSWGDRGKLAQHF; j_gene: TRBJ1-5; v_gene: TRBV5-4; len: 16
CDR3aa: CASSLSRGSNTGELFF; j_gene: TRBJ2-2; v_gene: TRBV5-6; len: 16
CDR3aa: CASSLDNEQFF; j_gene: TRBJ2-1; v_gene: TRBV7-3; len: 11
CDR3aa: CASSRGRGDEQFF; j_gene: TRBJ2-1; v_gene: TRBV7-3; len: 13
CDR3aa: CASSYSMTESFEQYF; j_gene: TRBJ2-7; v_gene: TRBV6-5; len: 15
CDR3aa: CASSLGQGIEKLFF; j_gene: TRBJ1-4; v_gene: TRBV6-6; len: 14
CDR3aa: CASSVELGSAQETQYF; j_gene: TRBJ2-5; v_gene: TRBV9; len: 16
CDR3aa: CASSLGPGEQYF; j_gene: TRBJ2-7; v_gene: TRBV7-9; len: 12
CDR3aa: CAISENPLPNTEAFF; j_gene: TRBJ1-1; v_gene: TRBV10-3; len: 15
CDR3aa: CAISGGLAGDYEQYF; j_gene: TRBJ2-7; v_gene: TRBV10-3; len: 15
CDR3aa: CASSQGQGEKLFF; j_gene: TRBJ1-4; v_gene: TRBV4-3; len: 13
CDR3aa: CASSPGQRSYEQYF; j_gene: TRBJ2-7; v_gene: TRBV7-2; len: 14
CDR3aa: CASKGTDYYGYTF; j_gene: TRBJ1-2; v_gene: TRBV25-1; len: 13
CDR3aa: CASSLTVGGPGEQFF; j_gene: TRBJ2-1; v_gene: TRBV7-9; len: 15
CDR3aa: CASSNTGQVYEQYF; j_gene: TRBJ2-7; v_gene: TRBV19; len: 14
CDR3aa: CASSPRLPQETQYF; j_gene: TRBJ2-5; v_gene: TRBV28; len: 14
CDR3aa: CSAKTGYEQYF; j_gene: TRBJ2-7; v_gene: TRBV29-1; len: 11
CDR3aa: CASSSPSGDTQYF; j_gene: TRBJ2-3; v_gene: TRBV9; len: 13
CDR3aa: CASSASTGEETQYF; j_gene: TRBJ2-5; v_gene: TRBV9; len: 14